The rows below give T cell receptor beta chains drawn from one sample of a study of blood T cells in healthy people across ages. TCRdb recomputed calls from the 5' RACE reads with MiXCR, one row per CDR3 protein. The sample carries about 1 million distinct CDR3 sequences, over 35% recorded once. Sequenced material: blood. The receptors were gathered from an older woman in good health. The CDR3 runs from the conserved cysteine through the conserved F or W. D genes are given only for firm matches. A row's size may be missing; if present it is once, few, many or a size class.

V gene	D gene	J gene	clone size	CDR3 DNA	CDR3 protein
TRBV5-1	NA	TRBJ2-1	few	TGCGCCAGCAGCCCCCCACCAGGACAGCGACTATACAATGAGCAGTTCTTC	CASSPPPGQRLYNEQFF
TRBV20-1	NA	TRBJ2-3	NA	TGCAGTGCTAGTCCTGCCGGGACCACAGATACGCAGTATTTT	CSASPAGTTDTQYF
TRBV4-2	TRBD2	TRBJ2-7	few	TGTGCCAGCAGACCAAAGACTAGCGGGAGTATCTACGAGCAGTACTTC	CASRPKTSGSIYEQYF
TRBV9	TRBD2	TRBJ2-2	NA	TGTGCCAGCAGCCTTCTTGGACTAGCAGGCGGGGAGCTGTTTTTT	CASSLLGLAGGELFF
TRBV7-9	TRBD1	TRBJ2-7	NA	TGTACCAGCTGCTCCCGGGACAGGGTTCACGAGCAGTACTTC	CTSCSRDRVHEQYF
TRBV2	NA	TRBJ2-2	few	TGTGCCAGCAGTGAGGCAGGGGTCGTCACCGGGGAGCTGTTTTTT	CASSEAGVVTGELFF
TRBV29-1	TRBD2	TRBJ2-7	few	TGCAGCGTTCAACTAGCGGGAGGGCCCTACGAGCAGTACTTC	CSVQLAGGPYEQYF
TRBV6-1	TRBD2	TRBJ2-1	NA	TGTGCCGGCAGGTCCACTAGCGGGAGGGTGATCTCCTACACTGAGCAGTTCTTC	CAGRSTSGRVISYTEQFF
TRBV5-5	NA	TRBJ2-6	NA	TGTGCCAGCAGCTTGCGGGACTCTGGGGCCAACGTCCTGACTTTC	CASSLRDSGANVLTF
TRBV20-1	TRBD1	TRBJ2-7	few	TGCAGTGCTACCGGGACAGGCTCCTACGAGCAGTACTTC	CSATGTGSYEQYF
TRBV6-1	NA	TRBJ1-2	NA	TGTGCCAGCAGTGAAAGGCCAGCCGCTAACTATGGCTACACCTTT	CASSERPAANYGYTF
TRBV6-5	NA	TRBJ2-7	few	TGTGCCAGCAGTGACGGACAGAGCGAGCAGTACTTC	CASSDGQSEQYF
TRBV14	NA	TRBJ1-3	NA	TGTGCCGGCAGCCAAGTCTTAGGGGCGCATGGAAACACCATATATTTT	CAGSQVLGAHGNTIYF
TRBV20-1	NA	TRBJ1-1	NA	TGCAGTGCTAGAGATCCCAAGGGGGGGAAGGAAGCTTTCTTT	CSARDPKGGKEAFF
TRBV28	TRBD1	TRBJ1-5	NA	TGTGCCAGCGGACAGGGCCCCCAGCCCCAGCATTTT	CASGQGPQPQHF
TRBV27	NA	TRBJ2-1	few	TGTGCCAGCAGCCCGGACATGGGCAATGAGCAGTTCTTC	CASSPDMGNEQFF
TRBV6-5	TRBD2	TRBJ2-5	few	TGTGCCAGCAGCCCTAGCGGGGGTCTCCAAGAGACCCAGTACTTC	CASSPSGGLQETQYF
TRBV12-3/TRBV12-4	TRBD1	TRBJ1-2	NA	TGTGCCAGCACAATCACAGGGGCCTATGGCTACACCTTC	CASTITGAYGYTF
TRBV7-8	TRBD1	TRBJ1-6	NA	TGTGCCAGCAGCCCATCATCCGGGACAGGCAATTCACCCCTCCACTTT	CASSPSSGTGNSPLHF
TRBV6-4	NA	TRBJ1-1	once	TGTGCCAGCAGTGATCGATTGACCAAGGGAGCTTTCTTT	CASSDRLTKGAFF
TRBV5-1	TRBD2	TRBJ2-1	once	TGCGCCAGCAGCTTGACGCGACTAGCGGGAGTTGGGTCCTACAATGAGCAGTTCTTC	CASSLTRLAGVGSYNEQFF
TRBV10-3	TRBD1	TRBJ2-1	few	TGTGCCATCAGTGAGTCGAGAGGACAGGGCAACAATGAGCAGTTCTTC	CAISESRGQGNNEQFF
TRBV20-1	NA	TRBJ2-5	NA	TGCAGTGCTAGAGGGGTTGGGACCCCTACGATTGGGGAGACCCAGTACTTC	CSARGVGTPTIGETQYF
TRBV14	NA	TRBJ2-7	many	TGTGCCAGCAGCCATGGGGCGCTCGCCGAGCAGTACTTC	CASSHGALAEQYF
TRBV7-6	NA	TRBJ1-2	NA	TGTGCCAGCAGCCCCCATCGAGATGAAGCTAACTATGGCTACACCTTC	CASSPHRDEANYGYTF
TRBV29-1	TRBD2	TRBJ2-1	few	TGCAGCGTTGCGGGACTAGCGGTGGGTCAGTTCTTC	CSVAGLAVGQFF
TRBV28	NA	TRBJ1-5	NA	TGTGCCAGCAGTTCCTCAGGGATTCCTCAGCCCCAGCATTTT	CASSSSGIPQPQHF
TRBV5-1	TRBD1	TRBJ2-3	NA	TGCGCCAGCAGAGGGGGCCTGCCTTCAGATACGCAGTATTTT	CASRGGLPSDTQYF
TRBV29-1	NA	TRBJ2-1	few	TGCAGCGTTGAAGGGGGAGTAGGCGGTGAGCAGTTCTTC	CSVEGGVGGEQFF
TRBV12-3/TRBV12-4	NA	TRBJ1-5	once	TGTGCCAGCAGCTACTTCGTGGAGGGGGATGATGGCAATCAGCCCCAGCATTTT	CASSYFVEGDDGNQPQHF
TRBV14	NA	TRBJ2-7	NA	TGTGCCAGCAGCTCCCGGGACCTGATCTACAATGAGCAGTACTTC	CASSSRDLIYNEQYF
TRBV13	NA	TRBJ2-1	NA	TGTGCCAGCAGCTTACGGGGGCACGACAATGAGCAGTTCTTC	CASSLRGHDNEQFF